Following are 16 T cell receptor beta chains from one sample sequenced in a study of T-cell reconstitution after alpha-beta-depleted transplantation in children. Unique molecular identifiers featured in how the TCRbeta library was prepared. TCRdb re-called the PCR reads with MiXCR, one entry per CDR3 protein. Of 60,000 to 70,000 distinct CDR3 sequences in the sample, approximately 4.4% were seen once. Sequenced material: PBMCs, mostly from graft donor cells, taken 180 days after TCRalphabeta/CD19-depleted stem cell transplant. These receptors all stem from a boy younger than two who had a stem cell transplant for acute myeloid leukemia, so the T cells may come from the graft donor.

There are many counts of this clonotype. The CDR3 DNA reads as TGTGCCAGCAGCCATATGACTAGATCTTACACAGATACGCAGTATTTT. Protein: CASSHMTRSYTDTQYF. V gene TRBV14 combines with J gene TRBJ2-3, with D possibly matching TRBD2 (6 bases). Germline loops: CDR1 SGHDN, CDR2 FVKESK. This CDR3 has 16 residues. V was trimmed by 3 bases and J by 2 bases, leaving 15 bases between them. The full variable domain, with the rest looked up from reference TRBV14 and TRBJ2-3, is EAGVTQFPSHSVIEKGQTVTLRCDPISGHDNLYWYRRVMGKEIKFLLHFVKESKQDESGMPNNRFLAERTGGTYSTLKVQPAELEDSGVYFCASSHMTRSYTDTQYFGPGTRLTVL.

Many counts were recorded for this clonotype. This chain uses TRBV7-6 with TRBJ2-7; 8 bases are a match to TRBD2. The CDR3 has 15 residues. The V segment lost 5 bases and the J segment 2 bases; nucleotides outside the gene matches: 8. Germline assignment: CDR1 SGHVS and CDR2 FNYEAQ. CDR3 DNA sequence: TGTGCCAGCAGCAAGCGGGAGACAGGCCCCTACGAGCAGTACTTC. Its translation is CASSKRETGPYEQYF.

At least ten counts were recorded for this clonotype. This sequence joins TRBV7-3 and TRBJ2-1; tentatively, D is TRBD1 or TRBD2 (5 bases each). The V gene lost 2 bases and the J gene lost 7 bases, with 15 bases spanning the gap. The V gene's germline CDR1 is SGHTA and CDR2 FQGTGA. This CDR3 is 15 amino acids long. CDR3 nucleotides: TGTGCCAGCAGCTTAGGGTCGAGGGGCAGAAATGAGCAGTTCTTC. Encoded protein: CASSLGSRGRNEQFF.

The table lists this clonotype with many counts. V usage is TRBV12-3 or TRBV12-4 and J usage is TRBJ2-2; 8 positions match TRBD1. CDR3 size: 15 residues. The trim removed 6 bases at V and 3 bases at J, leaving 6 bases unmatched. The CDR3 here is CASSTGQGYTGELFF. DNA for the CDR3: TGTGCCAGCAGCACCGGACAGGGATACACCGGGGAGCTGTTTTTT.

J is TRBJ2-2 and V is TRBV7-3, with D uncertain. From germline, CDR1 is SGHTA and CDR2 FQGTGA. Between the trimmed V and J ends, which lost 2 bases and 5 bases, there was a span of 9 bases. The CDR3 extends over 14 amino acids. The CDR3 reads CASSLGTATGELFF. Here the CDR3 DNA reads TGTGCCAGCAGCTTAGGCACAGCTACCGGGGAGCTGTTTTTT.

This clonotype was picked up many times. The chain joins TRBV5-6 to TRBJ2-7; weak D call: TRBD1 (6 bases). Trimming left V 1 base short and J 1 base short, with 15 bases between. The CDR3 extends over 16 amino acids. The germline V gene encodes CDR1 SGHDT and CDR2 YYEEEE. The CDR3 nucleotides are TGTGCCAGCAGCTTGTCCATCAACAGGGTGTCCTACGAGCAGTACTTC. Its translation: CASSLSINRVSYEQYF. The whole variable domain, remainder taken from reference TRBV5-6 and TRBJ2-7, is DAGVTQSPTHLIKTRGQQVTLRCSPKSGHDTVSWYQQALGQGPQFIFQYYEEEERQRGNFPDRFSGHQFPNYSSELNVNALLLGDSALYLCASSLSINRVSYEQYFGPGTRLTVT.

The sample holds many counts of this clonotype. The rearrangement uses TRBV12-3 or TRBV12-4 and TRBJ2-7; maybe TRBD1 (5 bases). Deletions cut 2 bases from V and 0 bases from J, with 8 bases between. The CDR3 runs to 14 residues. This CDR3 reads CASSLQGTSYEQYF. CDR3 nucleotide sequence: TGTGCCAGCAGTTTACAGGGAACCTCCTACGAGCAGTACTTC.

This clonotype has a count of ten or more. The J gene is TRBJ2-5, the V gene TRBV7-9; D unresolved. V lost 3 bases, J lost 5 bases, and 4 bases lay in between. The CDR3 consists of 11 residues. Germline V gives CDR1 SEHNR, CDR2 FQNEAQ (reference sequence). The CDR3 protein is CASSFDETQYF. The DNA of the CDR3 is TGTGCCAGCAGCTTTGATGAGACCCAGTACTTC.

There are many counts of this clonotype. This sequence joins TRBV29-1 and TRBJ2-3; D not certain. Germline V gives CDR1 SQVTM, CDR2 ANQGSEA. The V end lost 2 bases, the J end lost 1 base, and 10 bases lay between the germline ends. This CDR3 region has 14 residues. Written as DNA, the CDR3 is TGCAGCGTTGAAACAAGGAGTGGCACAGATACGCAGTATTTT. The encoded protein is CSVETRSGTDTQYF.

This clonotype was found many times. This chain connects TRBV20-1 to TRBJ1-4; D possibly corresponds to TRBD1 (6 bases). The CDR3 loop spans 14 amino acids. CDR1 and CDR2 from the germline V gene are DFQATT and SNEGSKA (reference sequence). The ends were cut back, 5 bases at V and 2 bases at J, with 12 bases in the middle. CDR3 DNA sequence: TGCAGTGCTCGACGGACAGCTACTAATGAAAAACTGTTTTTT. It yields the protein CSARRTATNEKLFF.

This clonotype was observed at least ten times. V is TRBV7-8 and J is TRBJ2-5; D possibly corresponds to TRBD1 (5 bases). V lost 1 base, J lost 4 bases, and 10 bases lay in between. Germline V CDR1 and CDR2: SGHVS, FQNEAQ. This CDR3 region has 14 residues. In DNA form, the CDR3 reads TGTGCCAGCAGCTTAGAAGTGGGGCTAGAGACCCAGTACTTC. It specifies CASSLEVGLETQYF.

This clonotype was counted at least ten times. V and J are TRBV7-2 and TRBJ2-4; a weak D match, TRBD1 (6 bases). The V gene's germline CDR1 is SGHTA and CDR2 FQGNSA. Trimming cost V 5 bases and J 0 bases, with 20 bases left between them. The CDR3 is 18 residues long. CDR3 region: CASSPLGMGAVAKNIQYF. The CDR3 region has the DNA TGTGCCAGCAGCCCCCTCGGTATGGGGGCGGTAGCCAAAAACATTCAGTACTTC.

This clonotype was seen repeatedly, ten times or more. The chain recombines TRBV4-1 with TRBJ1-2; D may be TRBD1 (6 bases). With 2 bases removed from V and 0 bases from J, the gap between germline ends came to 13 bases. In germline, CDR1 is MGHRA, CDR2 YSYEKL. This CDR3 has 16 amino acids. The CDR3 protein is CASSQLQDRPNYGYTF. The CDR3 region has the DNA TGCGCCAGCAGCCAACTACAGGACAGACCTAACTATGGCTACACCTTC.

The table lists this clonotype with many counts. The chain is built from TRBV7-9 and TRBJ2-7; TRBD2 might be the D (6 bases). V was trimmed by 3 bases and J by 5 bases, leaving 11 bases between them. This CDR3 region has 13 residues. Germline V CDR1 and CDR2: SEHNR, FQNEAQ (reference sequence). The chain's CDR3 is CASSFGGRDEQYV. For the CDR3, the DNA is TGTGCCAGCAGCTTCGGGGGTCGGGACGAGCAGTACGTC.

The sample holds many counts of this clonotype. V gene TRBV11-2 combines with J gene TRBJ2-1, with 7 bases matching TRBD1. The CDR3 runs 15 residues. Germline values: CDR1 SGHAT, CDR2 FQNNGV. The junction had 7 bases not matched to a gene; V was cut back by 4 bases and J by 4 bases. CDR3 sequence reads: CASSYRQGGYNEQFF. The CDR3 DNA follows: TGTGCCAGCAGCTACCGACAGGGCGGGTACAATGAGCAGTTCTTC. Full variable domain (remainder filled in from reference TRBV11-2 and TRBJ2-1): EAGVAQSPRYKIIEKRQSVAFWCNPISGHATLYWYQQILGQGPKLLIQFQNNGVVDDSQLPKDRFSAERLKGVDSTLKIQPAKLEDSAVYLCASSYRQGGYNEQFFGPGTRLTVL.

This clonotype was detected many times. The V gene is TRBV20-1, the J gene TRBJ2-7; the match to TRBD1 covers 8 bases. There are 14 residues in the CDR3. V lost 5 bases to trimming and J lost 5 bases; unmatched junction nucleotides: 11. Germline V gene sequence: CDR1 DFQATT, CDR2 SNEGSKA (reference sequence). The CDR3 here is CSAPPRDRRHEQYV. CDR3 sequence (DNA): TGCAGTGCTCCACCCCGGGACAGGCGCCACGAGCAGTACGTC.